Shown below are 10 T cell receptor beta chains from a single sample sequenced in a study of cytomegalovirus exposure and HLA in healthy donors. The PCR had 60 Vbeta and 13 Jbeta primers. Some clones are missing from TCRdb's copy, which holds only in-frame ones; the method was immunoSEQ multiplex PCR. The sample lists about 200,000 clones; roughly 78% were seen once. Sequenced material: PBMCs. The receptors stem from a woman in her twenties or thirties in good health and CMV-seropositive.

As DNA, the CDR3 is TGTGCCAGCAGCCAAGAGTTCAGTACAGATTCACCCCTCCACTTT. This sequence encodes CASSQEFSTDSPLHF. The chain links TRBV4-2 to TRBJ1-6, with D unclear. V was trimmed by 0 bases and J by 8 bases, leaving 11 bases between them. Germline V gives CDR1 LGHNA, CDR2 YNFKEQ. The CDR3 extends over 15 amino acids.

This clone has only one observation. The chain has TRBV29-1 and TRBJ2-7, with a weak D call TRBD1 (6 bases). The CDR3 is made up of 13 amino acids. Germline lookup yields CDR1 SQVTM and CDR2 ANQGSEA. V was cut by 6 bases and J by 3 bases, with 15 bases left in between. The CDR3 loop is CSVSGTLNYEQYF. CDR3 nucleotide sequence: TGCAGCGTCTCCGGGACACTAAACTACGAGCAGTACTTC.

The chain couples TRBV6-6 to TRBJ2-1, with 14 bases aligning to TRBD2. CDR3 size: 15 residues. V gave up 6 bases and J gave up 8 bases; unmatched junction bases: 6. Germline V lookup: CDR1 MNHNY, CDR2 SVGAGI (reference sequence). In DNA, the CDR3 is TGTGCCAGCAGCCGACTAGCGGGAGGGCTGGATGAGCAGTTCTTC. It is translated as CASSRLAGGLDEQFF.

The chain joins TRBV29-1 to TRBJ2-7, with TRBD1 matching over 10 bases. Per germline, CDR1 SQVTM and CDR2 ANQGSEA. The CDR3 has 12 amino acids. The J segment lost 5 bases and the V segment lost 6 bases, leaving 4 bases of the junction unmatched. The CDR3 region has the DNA TGCAGCGTGACCGGGACAGGGGACGAGCAGTACTTC. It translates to CSVTGTGDEQYF.

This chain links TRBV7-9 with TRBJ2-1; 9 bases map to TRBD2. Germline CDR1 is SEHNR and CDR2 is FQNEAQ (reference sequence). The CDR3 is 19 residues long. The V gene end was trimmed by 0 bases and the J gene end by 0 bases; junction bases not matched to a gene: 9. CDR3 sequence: CASSLALGSGGSSYNEQFF. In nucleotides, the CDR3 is TGTGCCAGCAGCTTAGCGCTCGGTAGCGGGGGCTCCTCCTACAATGAGCAGTTCTTC.

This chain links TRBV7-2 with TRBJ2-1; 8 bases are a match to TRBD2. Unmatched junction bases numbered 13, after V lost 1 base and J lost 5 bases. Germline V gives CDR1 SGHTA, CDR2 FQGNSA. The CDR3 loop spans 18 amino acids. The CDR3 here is CASSLVLRLRGGNNEQFF. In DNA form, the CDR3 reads TGTGCCAGCAGCTTAGTCCTCCGGCTTCGCGGGGGGAACAATGAGCAGTTCTTC.

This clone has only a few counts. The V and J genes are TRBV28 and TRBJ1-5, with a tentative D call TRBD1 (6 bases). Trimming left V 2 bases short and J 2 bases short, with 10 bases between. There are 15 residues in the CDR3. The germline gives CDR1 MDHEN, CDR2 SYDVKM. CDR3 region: CASSLRSGGNQPQHF. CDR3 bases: TGTGCCAGCAGTTTAAGGTCAGGGGGCAATCAGCCCCAGCATTTT.

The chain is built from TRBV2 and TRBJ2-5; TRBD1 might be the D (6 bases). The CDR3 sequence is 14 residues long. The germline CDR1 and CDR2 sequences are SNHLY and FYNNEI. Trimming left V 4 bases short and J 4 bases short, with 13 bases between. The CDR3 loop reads CASSGHRDAETQYF. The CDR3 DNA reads TGTGCCAGCAGTGGCCACAGGGACGCAGAGACCCAGTACTTC.

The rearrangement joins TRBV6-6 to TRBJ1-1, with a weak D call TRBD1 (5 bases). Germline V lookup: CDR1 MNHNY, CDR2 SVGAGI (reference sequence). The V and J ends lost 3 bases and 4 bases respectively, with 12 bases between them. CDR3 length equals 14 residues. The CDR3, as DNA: TGTGCCAGCAGTTATCTGGGGCTGGGCACTGAAGCTTTCTTT. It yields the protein CASSYLGLGTEAFF.

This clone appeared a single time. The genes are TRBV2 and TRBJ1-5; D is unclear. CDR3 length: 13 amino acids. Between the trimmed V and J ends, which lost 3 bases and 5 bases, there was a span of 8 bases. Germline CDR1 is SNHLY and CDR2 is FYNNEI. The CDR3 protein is CASSEVRDQPQHF. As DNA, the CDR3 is TGTGCCAGCAGTGAGGTGCGGGATCAGCCCCAGCATTTT.